This T cell receptor (beta chain) was identified in a study of T cells in Graves' hyperthyroidism and ophthalmopathy. General observations from the study: Blood held most thyroid clonotypes expanded above 0.001 frequency. Classification by a 13 V-J model distinguished ophthalmopathy from stable hyperthyroidism.

Per germline, CDR1 SNHLY and CDR2 FYNNEI. CDR3 length equals 14 residues. Between the trimmed V and J ends, which lost 7 bases and 10 bases, there was a span of 20 bases. Uncontrolled infection, other autoimmune disease, pregnancy or lactation excluded patients. Many counts were recorded for this clonotype. Its antigen remains unidentified. Amplified regions were TCR beta CDR3 sequences from RNA transcripts. Initially, a first-round RT-PCR of the TCR CDR3 employed the HTBI primer set. TCRdb fed the multiplex PCR reads into MiXCR, producing one record per CDR3 protein. The data show 540,000 or so distinct CDR3 sequences, about 43% seen once.

Sequencing was performed on peripheral blood or thyroid tissue (not recorded which). The V gene is TRBV2, the J gene TRBJ1-3; D remains ambiguous. The sequence was obtained from an adult woman with Graves' disease, either hyperthyroidism or ophthalmopathy (not recorded which). The CDR3 spells CASNFNYYADTIYF. In nucleotides, the CDR3 is TGTGCCAGCAATTTTAATTATTACGCGGATACCATATATTTT.